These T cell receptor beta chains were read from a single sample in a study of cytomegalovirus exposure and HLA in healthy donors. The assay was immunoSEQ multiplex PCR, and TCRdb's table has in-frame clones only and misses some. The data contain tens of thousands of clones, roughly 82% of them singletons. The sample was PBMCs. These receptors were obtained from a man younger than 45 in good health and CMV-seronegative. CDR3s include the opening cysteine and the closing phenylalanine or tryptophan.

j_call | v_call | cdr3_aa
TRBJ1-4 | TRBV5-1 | CASSIGTGRMNEKLFF
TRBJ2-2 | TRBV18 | CASSLTSGGDAGELFF
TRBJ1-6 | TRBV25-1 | CASSVSRRGNSPLHF
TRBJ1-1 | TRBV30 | CAWSEDSMNTEAFF
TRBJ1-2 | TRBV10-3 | CAISESETGRGYGYTF
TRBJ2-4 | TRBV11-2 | CASSPTPTGGRNIQYF
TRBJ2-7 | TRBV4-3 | CASSQDAAKQYF
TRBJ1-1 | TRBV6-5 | CASSYRQGNTEAFF
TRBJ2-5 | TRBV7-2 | CASRLLAEETQYF
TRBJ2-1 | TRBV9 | CASSVGRREQFF
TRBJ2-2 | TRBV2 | CASRADRGTTGELFF
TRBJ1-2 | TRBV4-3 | CASSQDFGGARFNYGYTF
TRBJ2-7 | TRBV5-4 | CASSTGTGNSYEQYF
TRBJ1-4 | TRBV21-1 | CASRTAQGSTNEKLFF
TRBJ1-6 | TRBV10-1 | CASSEPRHGINPRSSYNSPLHF
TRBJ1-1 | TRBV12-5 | CASGQRGDGVNTEAFF
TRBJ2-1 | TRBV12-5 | CASGFPGDSYNEQFF
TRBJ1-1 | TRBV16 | CASSQLYGMNTEAFF
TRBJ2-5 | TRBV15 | CATSRDIGQGGPQETQYF
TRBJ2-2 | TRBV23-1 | CASSQPGGVAGGNTGELFF
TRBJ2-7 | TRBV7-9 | CASSIVGAEQYF
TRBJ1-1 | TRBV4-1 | CASSQERVTGSWAFF
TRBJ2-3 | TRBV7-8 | CASSLKIDRSTDTQYF
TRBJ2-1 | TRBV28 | CASSSRQGAYNEQFF
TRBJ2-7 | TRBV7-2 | CASSTAQGAYEQYF
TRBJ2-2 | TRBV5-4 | CASSADRTNSPGELFF
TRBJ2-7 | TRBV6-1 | CASNGYRGPFYEQYF
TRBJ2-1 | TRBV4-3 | CASSQEGTSGGSGSYNEQFF
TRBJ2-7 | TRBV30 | CAWSANPPPKGLSSYEQYF
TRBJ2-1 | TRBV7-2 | CASSLAWLADNEQFF
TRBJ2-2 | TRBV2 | CASNWGRANTGELFF
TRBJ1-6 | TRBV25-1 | CASSGYRTTGANSPLHF
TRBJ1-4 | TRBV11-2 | CASSRGQGPEKLFF
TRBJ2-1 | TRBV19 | CASTKDGSSYNEQFF
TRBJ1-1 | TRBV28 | CASSDYGTDLNTEAFF
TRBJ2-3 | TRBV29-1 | CSVVSWTGADTQYF
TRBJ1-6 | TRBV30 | CAWREIDRAHSPLHF
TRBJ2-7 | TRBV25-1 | CASSTVGGSYEQYF
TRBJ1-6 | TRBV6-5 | CASSTTGTGNSPLHF
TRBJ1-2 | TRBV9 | CASSAGQDYGYTF
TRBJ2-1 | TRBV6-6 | CALGRTGENEQFF
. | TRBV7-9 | CASSPQQGSEQYF
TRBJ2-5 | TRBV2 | CASRVDWDSLQETQYF
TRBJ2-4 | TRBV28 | CASSPGGSRNIQYF
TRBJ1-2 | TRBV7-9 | CASSLGTGDLPGYTF
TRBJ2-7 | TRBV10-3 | CAISPGTGSYEQYF
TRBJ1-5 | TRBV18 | CASSPGLSNQPQHF
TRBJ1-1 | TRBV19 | CASSPIPTGTRFTEAFF
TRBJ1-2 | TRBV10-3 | CAITSGDLYGYTF
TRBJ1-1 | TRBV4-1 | CASSPTGQGKSTEAFF
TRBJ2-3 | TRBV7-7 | CASSLRGLGTDTQYF
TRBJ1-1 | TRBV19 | CASGGSGTTEAFF